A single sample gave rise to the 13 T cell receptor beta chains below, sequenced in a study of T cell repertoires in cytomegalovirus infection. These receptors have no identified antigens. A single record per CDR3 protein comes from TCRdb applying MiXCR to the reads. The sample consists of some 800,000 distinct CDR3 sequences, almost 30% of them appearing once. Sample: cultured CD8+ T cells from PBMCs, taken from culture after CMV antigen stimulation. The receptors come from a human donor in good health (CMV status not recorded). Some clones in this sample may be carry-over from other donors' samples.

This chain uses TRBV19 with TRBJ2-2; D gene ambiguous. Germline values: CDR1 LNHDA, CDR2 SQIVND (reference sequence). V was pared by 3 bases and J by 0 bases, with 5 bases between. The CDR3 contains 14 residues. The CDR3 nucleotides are TGTGCCAGTAGTATCAAAGCGAACACCGGGGAGCTGTTTTTT. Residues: CASSIKANTGELFF.

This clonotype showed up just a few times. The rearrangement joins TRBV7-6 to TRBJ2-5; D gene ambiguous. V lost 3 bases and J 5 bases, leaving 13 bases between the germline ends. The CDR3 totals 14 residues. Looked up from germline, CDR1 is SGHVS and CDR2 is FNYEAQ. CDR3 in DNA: TGTGCCAGCAGCTTGCGTTTTATGGGGGAGACCCAGTACTTC. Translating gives CASSLRFMGETQYF.

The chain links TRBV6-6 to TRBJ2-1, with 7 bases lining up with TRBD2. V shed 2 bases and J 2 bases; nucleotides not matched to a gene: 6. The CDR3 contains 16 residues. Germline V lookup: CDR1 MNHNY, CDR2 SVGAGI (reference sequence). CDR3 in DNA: TGTGCCAGCAGTTACGGGGAGGGAGAGACCTACAATGAGCAGTTCTTC. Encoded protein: CASSYGEGETYNEQFF.

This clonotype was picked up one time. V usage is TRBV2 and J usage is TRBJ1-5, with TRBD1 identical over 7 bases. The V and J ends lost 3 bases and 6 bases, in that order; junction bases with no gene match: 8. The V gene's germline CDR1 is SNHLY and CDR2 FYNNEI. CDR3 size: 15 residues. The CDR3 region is CASSDGGGYGQPQHF. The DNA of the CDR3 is TGTGCCAGCAGTGACGGAGGGGGCTATGGTCAGCCCCAGCATTTT.

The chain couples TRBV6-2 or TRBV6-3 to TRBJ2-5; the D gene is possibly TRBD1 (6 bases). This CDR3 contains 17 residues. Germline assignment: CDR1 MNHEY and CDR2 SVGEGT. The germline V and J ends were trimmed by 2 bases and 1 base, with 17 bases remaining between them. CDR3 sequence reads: CASSYPRTDRLQETQYF. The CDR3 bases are TGTGCCAGCAGTTACCCTAGGACGGACAGACTCCAAGAGACCCAGTACTTC.

The CDR3: CASSLFYGRNTEAFF. CDR3 in DNA: TGTGCCAGCAGTTTATTCTACGGACGGAACACTGAAGCTTTCTTT. This chain joins TRBV27 and TRBJ1-1; D call uncertain. The germline gives CDR1 MNHEY, CDR2 SMNVEV (reference sequence). The CDR3 is 15 residues long. Trimming took off 1 base at V and 1 base at J, with 10 bases between the two ends.

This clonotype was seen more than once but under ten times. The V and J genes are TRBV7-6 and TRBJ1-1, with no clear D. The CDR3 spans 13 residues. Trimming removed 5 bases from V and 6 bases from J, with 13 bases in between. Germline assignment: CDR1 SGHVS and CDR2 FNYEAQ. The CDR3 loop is CASSLGGEPEAFF. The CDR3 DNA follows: TGTGCCAGCAGCCTGGGCGGGGAACCTGAAGCTTTCTTT.

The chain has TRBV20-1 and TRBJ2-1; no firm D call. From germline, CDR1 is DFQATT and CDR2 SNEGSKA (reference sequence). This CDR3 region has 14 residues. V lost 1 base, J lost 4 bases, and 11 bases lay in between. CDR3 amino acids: CSARVWRRYNEQFF. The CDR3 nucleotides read TGCAGTGCTAGAGTATGGAGACGTTACAATGAGCAGTTCTTC.

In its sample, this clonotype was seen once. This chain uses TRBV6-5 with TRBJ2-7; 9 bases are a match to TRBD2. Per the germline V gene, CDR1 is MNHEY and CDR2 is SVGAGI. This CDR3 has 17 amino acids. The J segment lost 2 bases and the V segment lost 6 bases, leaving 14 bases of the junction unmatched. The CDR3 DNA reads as TGTGCCAGCAGCAACTGGGAGGAGCGGGGGGTTCCCTACGAGCAGTACTTC. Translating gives CASSNWEERGVPYEQYF.

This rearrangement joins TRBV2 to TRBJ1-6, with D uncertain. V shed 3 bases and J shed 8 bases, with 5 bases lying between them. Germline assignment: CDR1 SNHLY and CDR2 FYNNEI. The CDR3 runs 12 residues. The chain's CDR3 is CASSDADSPLHF. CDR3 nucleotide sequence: TGTGCCAGCAGTGACGCAGATTCACCCCTCCACTTT.

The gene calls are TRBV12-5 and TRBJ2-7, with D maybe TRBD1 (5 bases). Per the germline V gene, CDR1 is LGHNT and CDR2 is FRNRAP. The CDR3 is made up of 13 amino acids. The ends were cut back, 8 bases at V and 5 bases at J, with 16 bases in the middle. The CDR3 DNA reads TGTGCTAGTAGAATCCCAGGGAATCACGAGCAGTACGTC. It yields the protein CASRIPGNHEQYV.

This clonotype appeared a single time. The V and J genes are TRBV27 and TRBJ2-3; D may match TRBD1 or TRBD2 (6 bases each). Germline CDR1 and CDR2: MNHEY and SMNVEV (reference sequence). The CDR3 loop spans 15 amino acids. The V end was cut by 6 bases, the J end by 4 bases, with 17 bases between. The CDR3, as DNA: TGTGCCAGCAGGGCTTTGTGGGGGGCTGCAGATACGCAGTATTTT. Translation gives CASRALWGAADTQYF.

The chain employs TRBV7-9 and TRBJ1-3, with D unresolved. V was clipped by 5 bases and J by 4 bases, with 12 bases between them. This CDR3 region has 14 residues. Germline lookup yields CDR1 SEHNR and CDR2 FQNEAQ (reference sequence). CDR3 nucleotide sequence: TGTGCCAGCAGCCACCAGGTTAAGGGAAACACCATATATTTT. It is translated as CASSHQVKGNTIYF.